Following are 26 T cell receptor beta chains from one sample sequenced in a study of T-cell reconstitution after alpha-beta-depleted transplantation in children (dated by TCRdb to 2016 to 2017). This specimen's treatment or condition label, interpreted: allogeneic hematopoietic cell transplantation with graft depleted of TCRalphabeta T cells and CD19 B cells. Receptor libraries were prepared by PCR. Instrument on record: Illumina HiSeq 2500. To normalize quantification of the TCRbeta repertoire, the TCR libraries were built with molecular barcoding that relied on unique molecular identifiers. TCRdb reran the public reads through fastp at Q25 and MiXCR, keeping productive beta chains. CDR3 protein duplicates are merged, each entry listing the most common genes and DNA. The sample table records 280,000 or so distinct CDR3 sequences; around a tenth of these occur just once. The top ten clones comprise 23% of the sample.

Specimen: peripheral blood, collected 180 days after TCRalphabeta/CD19-depleted stem cell transplant. These receptors were collected from a male patient aged 2 to 9 who had a stem cell transplant for chronic granulomatous disease, so the T cells may come from the graft donor.

In its sample, this clonotype was seen many times. This chain connects TRBV12-3 or TRBV12-4 to TRBJ2-5; 7 nucleotides agree with TRBD2. V shed 8 bases, J shed 5 bases, and the junction held 11 bases outside the gene matches. This CDR3 is built from 14 residues. CDR3 sequence: CASRSGTPSETQYF. CDR3 nucleotide sequence: TGTGCCAGCCGGAGCGGGACCCCCTCGGAGACCCAGTACTTC.

CDR3 nucleotides: TGTGCCAGCAGCTCCTCCCCGGGACTAGCGGGAGACTACAATGAGCAGTTCTTC. Translated, it gives CASSSSPGLAGDYNEQFF. This chain uses TRBV7-8 with TRBJ2-1; 14 nucleotides match TRBD2. From germline, CDR1 is SGHVS and CDR2 FQNEAQ. CDR3 length: 18 amino acids. Trimming cost V 4 bases and J 3 bases; bases outside gene matches: 8.

This clonotype was recorded a few times. CDR3 sequence: CASSLAAGGQYF. The CDR3 DNA sequence: TGTGCCAGCAGTTTAGCAGCGGGGGGGCAGTACTTC. The chain combines TRBV12-3 or TRBV12-4 with TRBJ2-7, with 9 bases lining up with TRBD2. The CDR3 totals 12 residues. Unmatched junction bases numbered 0, after V lost 0 bases and J lost 9 bases.

This clonotype was detected many times. The chain recombines TRBV15 with TRBJ2-3, with a tentative D call TRBD2 (5 bases). V was pared by 0 bases and J by 5 bases, with 15 bases between. The germline V gene encodes CDR1 LNHNV and CDR2 YYDKDF (reference sequence). CDR3 size: 16 residues. The DNA for the CDR3 is TGTGCCACCAGCAGAGATACGGCGTGGAGGCAAGATACGCAGTATTTT. The encoded protein is CATSRDTAWRQDTQYF.

Details on this clonotype: A much larger clone sits a single nucleotide away, making a read error possible. The gene calls are TRBV20-1 and TRBJ2-1; 8 bases fit TRBD2. The germline CDR1 and CDR2 sequences are DFQATT and SNEGSKA (reference sequence). The CDR3 spans 17 residues. The CDR3 sequence is CSASRTSQPTSYNGQFF. The CDR3, as DNA: TGCAGTGCTAGTAGGACTAGCCAGCCAACCTCCTACAATGGGCAGTTCTTC.

Concerning this clonotype: A much larger clone lies one base from this, so it may be a read error. The chain links TRBV4-1 to TRBJ1-5, with TRBD1 identical over 9 bases. CDR1 is MGHRA and CDR2 is YSYEKL in the germline V gene. The ends lost 0 bases at V and 10 bases at J; junction bases unmatched: 10. The CDR3 is 16 residues long. The CDR3 bases are TGCGCCAGCAGCCAAGATTCCGGGACAGGGAGCCACCCCCAGCATTTT. Encoded protein: CASSQDSGTGSHPQHF.

This clonotype was seen repeatedly, ten times or more. V and J are TRBV11-2 and TRBJ2-3; D is unresolved. V was clipped by 2 bases and J by 6 bases, with 15 bases between them. Per the germline V gene, CDR1 is SGHAT and CDR2 is FQNNGV. The CDR3 runs to 15 residues. The chain's CDR3 is CASSLLRVPADTQYF. As DNA, the CDR3 is TGTGCCAGCAGCTTACTTAGAGTCCCGGCGGATACGCAGTATTTT. Using reference TRBV11-2 and TRBJ2-3 for the parts outside the CDR3, the full variable domain is EAGVAQSPRYKIIEKRQSVAFWCNPISGHATLYWYQQILGQGPKLLIQFQNNGVVDDSQLPKDRFSAERLKGVDSTLKIQPAKLEDSAVYLCASSLLRVPADTQYFGPGTRLTVL.

This clonotype was recorded a few times. The chain joins TRBV12-3 or TRBV12-4 to TRBJ1-6; D may be TRBD1 (6 bases). The CDR3 consists of 16 residues. V lost 3 bases and J lost 9, with 18 bases in between. This CDR3 reads CASSFKVNRAVSPLHF. The CDR3 coding sequence is TGTGCCAGCAGTTTTAAGGTTAACAGGGCGGTTTCACCCCTCCACTTT.

There are many counts of this clonotype. The rearrangement uses TRBV2 and TRBJ2-7, with D uncertain. Germline assignment: CDR1 SNHLY and CDR2 FYNNEI. The CDR3 has 11 amino acids. The V end lost 3 bases, the J end lost 4 bases, and 4 bases lay between the germline ends. The CDR3 protein is CASSELYEQYF. For the CDR3, the DNA is TGTGCCAGCAGTGAGTTGTACGAGCAGTACTTC.

This clonotype was detected ten times or more. The genes are TRBV7-2 and TRBJ2-7, with 10 bases aligning to TRBD2. Per germline, CDR1 SGHTA and CDR2 FQGNSA. CDR3 length: 15 amino acids. The trim removed 5 bases at V and 3 bases at J, leaving 7 bases unmatched. CDR3: CASSTRTSGVYEQYF. The CDR3 bases are TGTGCCAGCAGCACCCGGACTAGCGGTGTCTACGAGCAGTACTTC.

In the case of this clonotype: A much larger clone lies a single base off, so this may be a read error. The chain couples TRBV5-1 to TRBJ2-3; tentative D call: TRBD2 (5 bases). The germline V gene encodes CDR1 SGHRS and CDR2 YFSETQ. The CDR3 has 12 amino acids. The DNA for the CDR3 is TGCGCCAGCAGCTTGATCGGGGATACGCGGTATTTT. It yields the protein CASSLIGDTRYF.

This clonotype was found many times. J is TRBJ2-2 and V is TRBV7-6; no firm D call. CDR1 SGHVS and CDR2 FNYEAQ come from the germline V gene. This CDR3 is built from 14 residues. V was clipped by 1 base and J by 9 bases, with 12 bases between them. CDR3: CASSLGPYNRELFF. In DNA form, the CDR3 reads TGTGCCAGCAGCTTAGGACCTTACAACCGGGAGCTGTTTTTT.

Many counts were recorded for this clonotype. The chain carries TRBV7-2 and TRBJ2-3; unclear D gene. V dropped 5 bases and J dropped 0 bases, with 9 bases sitting between them. The CDR3 is 14 amino acids. In germline, CDR1 is SGHTA, CDR2 FQGNSA. CDR3 sequence: CASSPGFSTDTQYF. In nucleotides, the CDR3 is TGTGCCAGCAGCCCAGGCTTTAGCACAGATACGCAGTATTTT.

This clonotype was recorded many times. This chain links TRBV15 with TRBJ2-2; 7 nucleotides line up with TRBD2. V trimming: 1 base; J trimming: 6 bases; junction bases outside the gene matches: 11. CDR1 and CDR2 from the germline V gene are LNHNV and YYDKDF (reference sequence). This CDR3 spans 17 amino acids. The chain's CDR3 is CATSRVVGPGGAGELFF. The DNA for the CDR3 is TGTGCCACCAGCAGAGTGGTGGGCCCGGGAGGTGCCGGGGAGCTGTTTTTT.

The table lists this clonotype with many counts. This chain links TRBV12-3 or TRBV12-4 with TRBJ2-5; possibly TRBD1 for D (6 bases). The CDR3 runs 16 residues. The ends were cut back, 2 bases at V and 2 bases at J, with 15 bases in the middle. The CDR3 DNA is TGTGCCAGCAGTTTATTCCAGGGGCCTTCTCAAGAGACCCAGTACTTC. As protein: CASSLFQGPSQETQYF.

Ten or more counts support this clonotype. The CDR3 coding sequence is TGTGCCAGCTCACCAGCCATTCCCCGGCGGACAGGGGGGAATGAGCAGTTCTTC. The encoded protein is CASSPAIPRRTGGNEQFF. The gene calls are TRBV18 and TRBJ2-1, with 10 positions matching TRBD1. After removal of 2 bases from V and 7 bases from J, the junction contained 14 bases not matched to a gene. Germline CDR1 is KGHSH and CDR2 is LQKENI. The CDR3 is 18 residues long.

The table lists this clonotype with many counts. The chain carries TRBV15 and TRBJ2-7, with D perhaps matching TRBD2 (7 bases). Trimming shortened V by 0 bases and J by 6 bases, and 15 bases separated the two germline ends. The CDR3 has 15 residues. Germline V gene data show CDR1 as LNHNV and CDR2 as YYDKDF (reference sequence). The CDR3 DNA is TGTGCCACCAGCAGAGACCTGGGGGGCGGGAGCGAGCAGTACTTC. Protein product: CATSRDLGGGSEQYF. Variable domain in full (rest from reference TRBV15 and TRBJ2-7): DAMVIQNPRYQVTQFGKPVTLSCSQTLNHNVMYWYQQKSSQAPKLLFHYYDKDFNNEADTPDNFQSRRPNTSFCFLDIRSPGLGDTAMYLCATSRDLGGGSEQYFGPGTRLTVT.

This clonotype was recorded at least ten times. The chain links TRBV5-1 to TRBJ1-2; 7 positions agree with TRBD1. The length of the CDR3 is 14 residues. Germline values: CDR1 SGHRS, CDR2 YFSETQ. The trim removed 4 bases at V and 7 bases at J, leaving 10 bases unmatched. CDR3 in amino acids: CASSPGTAGIGYTF. CDR3 nucleotides: TGCGCCAGCAGCCCCGGGACAGCGGGAATTGGCTACACCTTC.

This clonotype was seen many times. This chain joins TRBV28 and TRBJ2-4; D uncertain. CDR3 length: 18 residues. Trimming cost V 3 bases and J 0 bases, with 18 bases left between them. Germline V CDR1 and CDR2: MDHEN, SYDVKM. The CDR3 DNA is TGTGCCAGCAGTTTTGCCGGTTCCGGGCGGCTAGCCAAAAACATTCAGTACTTC. This sequence encodes CASSFAGSGRLAKNIQYF. The variable domain in full, with the rest retrieved from reference TRBV28 and TRBJ2-4, is DVKVTQSSRYLVKRTGEKVFLECVQDMDHENMFWYRQDPGLGLRLIYFSYDVKMKEKGDIPEGYSVSREKKERFSLILESASTNQTSMYLCASSFAGSGRLAKNIQYFGAGTRLSVL.

Ten or more counts support this clonotype. This chain uses TRBV9 with TRBJ1-3, with D possibly TRBD1 on 5 matching bases. CDR1 is SGDLS and CDR2 is YYNGEE in the germline V gene. The CDR3 has 15 amino acids. V lost 3 bases and J lost 2, with 12 bases in between. The CDR3 reads CASSAGGWAGNTIYF. The CDR3 bases are TGTGCCAGCAGCGCGGGGGGATGGGCTGGAAACACCATATATTTT.

This clonotype was seen at least ten times. The rearrangement joins TRBV29-1 to TRBJ2-5; D call uncertain. V was cut by 1 base and J by 5 bases, with 11 bases left in between. The CDR3 is made up of 13 amino acids. The germline V gene has CDR1 SQVTM and CDR2 ANQGSEA. In DNA, the CDR3 is TGCAGCGTTGAAGCAACAACGGGCGAGACCCAGTACTTC. Encoded protein: CSVEATTGETQYF.

The chain employs TRBV5-1 and TRBJ2-7; 9 bases align to TRBD2. Germline loops: CDR1 SGHRS, CDR2 YFSETQ. The CDR3 has 23 amino acids. V trimming: 4 bases; J trimming: 3 bases; junction bases outside the gene matches: 32. CDR3 sequence reads: CASSTPQGLQSASGTANYYEQYF. The CDR3 nucleotides are TGCGCCAGCAGCACTCCACAGGGCCTGCAGTCTGCTAGCGGGACCGCCAACTACTACGAGCAGTACTTC.

This clonotype was observed many times. This chain connects TRBV20-1 to TRBJ1-1; D gene ambiguous. The CDR3 has 15 amino acids. Trimming took off 6 bases at V and 0 bases at J, with 17 bases between the two ends. Germline V gene data show CDR1 as DFQATT and CDR2 as SNEGSKA (reference sequence). The CDR3 loop is CSASPRVTLNTEAFF. CDR3 nucleotide sequence: TGCAGTGCCTCTCCTCGAGTCACGTTGAACACTGAAGCTTTCTTT.

Worth noting for this clonotype: This could be a read error, since a much larger clone is one nucleotide away. The chain is built from TRBV24-1 and TRBJ2-1; 8 bases map to TRBD2. The V gene end was trimmed by 4 bases and the J gene end by 2 bases; junction bases not matched to a gene: 6. CDR3 length equals 16 residues. From germline, CDR1 is KGHDR and CDR2 SFDVKD. The CDR3 loop reads CATSEAAGVAYNEQFF. The CDR3 nucleotides read TGTGCCACCAGTGAGGCAGCGGGAGTTGCCTACAATGAGCAGTTCTTC.

In this sample, this clonotype turned up many times. V usage is TRBV6-4 and J usage is TRBJ2-1, with TRBD1 matching over 7 bases. In germline, CDR1 is MRHNA, CDR2 SNTAGT. The junction had 17 bases not matched to a gene; V was cut back by 6 bases and J by 0 bases. CDR3 length equals 19 residues. Written as DNA, the CDR3 is TGTGCCAGCAGCCCCGGGACAGTCTCGATTATATCCTCCTACAATGAGCAGTTCTTC. Protein: CASSPGTVSIISSYNEQFF.

The sample holds many counts of this clonotype. The V call is TRBV10-3, the J call TRBJ2-1; 11 bases map to TRBD2. V was pared by 6 bases and J by 3 bases, with 4 bases of the junction left unmatched. The germline CDR1 and CDR2 sequences are ENHRY and SYGVKD. The CDR3 covers 15 residues. The CDR3 spells CAISPGLADYNEQFF. CDR3 sequence (DNA): TGTGCCATCAGCCCGGGACTAGCGGACTACAATGAGCAGTTCTTC.